This TCR beta chain came from a study of blood T cells in healthy people across ages. Next came a second PCR, run for about 7 to 11 cycles, which used a sample-barcoded 5' primer along with a J-beta primer mix. TCRdb used MiXCR to reprocess the 5' RACE reads, holding one entry per CDR3 protein. Counted here are 630,000 or so distinct CDR3 sequences, roughly 30% occurring once; the ten biggest clones make up less than 20%. The CDR3 consists of 16 residues. V shed 3 bases and J shed 1 base, with 12 bases lying between them. The germline V gene encodes CDR1 SGHAT and CDR2 FQNNGV. The chain employs TRBV11-2 and TRBJ2-2, with a possible D match to TRBD2 (6 bases). The sequence derives from a woman older than 75 in good health. The sample taken for sequencing was blood. The CDR3 spells CASSFNGGQNTGELFF. For the CDR3, the DNA is TGTGCCAGCAGCTTTAACGGGGGTCAGAACACCGGGGAGCTGTTTTTT.